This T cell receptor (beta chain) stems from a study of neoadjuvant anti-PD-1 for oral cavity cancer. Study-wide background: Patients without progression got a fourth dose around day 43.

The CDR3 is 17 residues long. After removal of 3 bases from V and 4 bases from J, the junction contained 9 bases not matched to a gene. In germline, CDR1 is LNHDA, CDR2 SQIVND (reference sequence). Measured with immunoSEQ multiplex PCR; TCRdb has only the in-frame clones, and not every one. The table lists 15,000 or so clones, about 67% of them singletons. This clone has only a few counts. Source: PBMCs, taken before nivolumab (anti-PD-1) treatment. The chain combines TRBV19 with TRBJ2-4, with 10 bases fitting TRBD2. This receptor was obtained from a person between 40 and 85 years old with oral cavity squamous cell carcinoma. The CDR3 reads CASSIGSGGERKNIQYF. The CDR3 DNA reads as TGTGCCAGTAGTATCGGGAGCGGGGGGGAAAGGAAAAACATTCAGTACTTC.